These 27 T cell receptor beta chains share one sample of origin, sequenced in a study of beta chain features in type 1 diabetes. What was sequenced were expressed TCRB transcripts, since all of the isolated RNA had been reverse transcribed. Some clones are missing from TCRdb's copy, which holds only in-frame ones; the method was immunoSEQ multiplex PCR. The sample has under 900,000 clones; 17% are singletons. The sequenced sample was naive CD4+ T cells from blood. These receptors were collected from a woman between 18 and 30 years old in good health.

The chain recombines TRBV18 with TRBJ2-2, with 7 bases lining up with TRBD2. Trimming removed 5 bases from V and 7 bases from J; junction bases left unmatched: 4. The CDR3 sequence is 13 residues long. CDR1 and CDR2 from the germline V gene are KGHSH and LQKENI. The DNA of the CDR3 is TGTGCCAGCTCAAGCAGCGGGGACGGGGAGCTGTTTTTT. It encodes CASSSSGDGELFF.

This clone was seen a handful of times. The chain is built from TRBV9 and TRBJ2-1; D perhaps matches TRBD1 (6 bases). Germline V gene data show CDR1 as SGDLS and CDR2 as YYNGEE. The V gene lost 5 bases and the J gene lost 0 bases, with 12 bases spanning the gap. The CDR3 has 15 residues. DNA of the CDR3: TGTGCCAGCAGTGGGACACAGAGCTCCTACAATGAGCAGTTCTTC. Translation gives CASSGTQSSYNEQFF.

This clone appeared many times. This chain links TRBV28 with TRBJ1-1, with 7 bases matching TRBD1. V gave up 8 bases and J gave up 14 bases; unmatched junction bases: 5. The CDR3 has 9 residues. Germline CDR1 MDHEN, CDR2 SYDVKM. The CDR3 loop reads CASGGQPFF. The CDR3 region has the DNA TGTGCCAGCGGGGGACAGCCCTTCTTT.

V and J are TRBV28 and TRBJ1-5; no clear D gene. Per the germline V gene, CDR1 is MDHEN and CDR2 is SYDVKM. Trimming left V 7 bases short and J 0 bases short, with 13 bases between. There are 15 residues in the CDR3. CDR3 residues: CASTDSGDSNQPQHF. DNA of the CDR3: TGTGCCAGCACCGACTCCGGTGATAGCAATCAGCCCCAGCATTTT.

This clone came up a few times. In nucleotides, the CDR3 is TGTGCCAGCACCGGAGGGGGGGCCTACGAGCAGTACTTC. Translation: CASTGGGAYEQYF. The J gene is TRBJ2-7, the V gene TRBV5-6; tentatively, D is TRBD2 (7 bases). Germline V gene lookup returns CDR1 SGHDT and CDR2 YYEEEE. The CDR3 has 13 amino acids. V lost 6 bases and J lost 2, with 12 bases in between.

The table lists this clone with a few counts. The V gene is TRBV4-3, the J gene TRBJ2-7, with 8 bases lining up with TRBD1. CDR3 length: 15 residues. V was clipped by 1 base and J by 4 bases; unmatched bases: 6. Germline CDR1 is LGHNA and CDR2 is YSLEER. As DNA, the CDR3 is TGCGCCAGCAGCCAAGCCGGACAGGGAATATACGAGCAGTACTTC. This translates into CASSQAGQGIYEQYF.

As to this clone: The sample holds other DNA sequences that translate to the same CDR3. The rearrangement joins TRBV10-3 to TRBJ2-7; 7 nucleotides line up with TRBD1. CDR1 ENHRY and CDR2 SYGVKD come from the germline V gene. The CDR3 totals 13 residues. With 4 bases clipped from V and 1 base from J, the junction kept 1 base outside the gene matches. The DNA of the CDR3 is TGTGCCATCAGTGTGGGACAGTCCTACGAGCAGTACTTC. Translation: CAISVGQSYEQYF.

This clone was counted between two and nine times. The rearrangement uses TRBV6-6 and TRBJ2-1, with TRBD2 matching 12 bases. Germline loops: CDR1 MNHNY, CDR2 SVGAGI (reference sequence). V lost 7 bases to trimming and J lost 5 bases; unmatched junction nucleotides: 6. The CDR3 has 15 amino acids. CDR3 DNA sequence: TGTGCCAGCACAAATCGACTAGCGGGAGACAATGAGCAGTTCTTC. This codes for CASTNRLAGDNEQFF.

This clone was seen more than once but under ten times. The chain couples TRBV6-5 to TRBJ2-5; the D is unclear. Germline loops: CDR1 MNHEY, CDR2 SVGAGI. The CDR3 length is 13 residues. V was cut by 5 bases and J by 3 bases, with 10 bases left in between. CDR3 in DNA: TGTGCCAGCAGTGAAATCCTTGAAGAGACCCAGTACTTC. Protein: CASSEILEETQYF.

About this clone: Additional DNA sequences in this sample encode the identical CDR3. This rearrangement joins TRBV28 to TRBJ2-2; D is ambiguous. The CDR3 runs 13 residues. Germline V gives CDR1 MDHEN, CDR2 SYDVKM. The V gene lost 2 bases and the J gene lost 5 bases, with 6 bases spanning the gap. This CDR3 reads CASSLPQTGELFF. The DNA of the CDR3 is TGTGCCAGCAGTTTACCCCAGACCGGGGAGCTGTTTTTT.

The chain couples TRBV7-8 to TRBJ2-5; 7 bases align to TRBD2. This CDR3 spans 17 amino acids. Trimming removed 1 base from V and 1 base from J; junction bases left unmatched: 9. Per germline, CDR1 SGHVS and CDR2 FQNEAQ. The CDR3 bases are TGTGCCAGCAGCTTAGATTATTGGCTAGCGGCCCAAGAGACCCAGTACTTC. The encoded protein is CASSLDYWLAAQETQYF.

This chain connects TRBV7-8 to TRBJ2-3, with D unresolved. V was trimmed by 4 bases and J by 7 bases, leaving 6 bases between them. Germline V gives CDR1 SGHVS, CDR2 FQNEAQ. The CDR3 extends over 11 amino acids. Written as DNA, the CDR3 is TGTGCCAGCAGCTCTTTCCATACGCAGTATTTT. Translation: CASSSFHTQYF.

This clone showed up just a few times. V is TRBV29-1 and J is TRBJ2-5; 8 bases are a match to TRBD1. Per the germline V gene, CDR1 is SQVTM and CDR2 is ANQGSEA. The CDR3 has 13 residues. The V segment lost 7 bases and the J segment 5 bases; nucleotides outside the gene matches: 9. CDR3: CSGETGVRETQYF. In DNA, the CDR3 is TGCAGCGGTGAGACAGGGGTGAGGGAGACCCAGTACTTC.

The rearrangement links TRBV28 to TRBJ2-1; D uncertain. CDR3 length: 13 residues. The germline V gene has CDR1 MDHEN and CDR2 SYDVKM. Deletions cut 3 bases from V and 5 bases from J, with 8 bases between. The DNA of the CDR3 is TGTGCCAGCAGTTTTGACGTTCACAATGAGCAGTTCTTC. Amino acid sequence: CASSFDVHNEQFF.

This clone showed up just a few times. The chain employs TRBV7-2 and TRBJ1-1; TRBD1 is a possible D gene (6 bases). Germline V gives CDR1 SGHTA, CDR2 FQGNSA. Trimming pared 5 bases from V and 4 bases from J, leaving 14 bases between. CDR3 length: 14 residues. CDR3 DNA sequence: TGTGCCAGCAGCCTACGACAGGCCGGCACTGAAGCTTTCTTT. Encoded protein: CASSLRQAGTEAFF.

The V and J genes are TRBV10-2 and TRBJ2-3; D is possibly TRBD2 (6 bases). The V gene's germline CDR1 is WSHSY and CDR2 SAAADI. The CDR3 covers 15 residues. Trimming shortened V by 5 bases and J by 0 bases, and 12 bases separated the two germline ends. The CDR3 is CASSQRASSTDTQYF. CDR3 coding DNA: TGCGCCAGCAGTCAGCGGGCCTCTAGCACAGATACGCAGTATTTT.

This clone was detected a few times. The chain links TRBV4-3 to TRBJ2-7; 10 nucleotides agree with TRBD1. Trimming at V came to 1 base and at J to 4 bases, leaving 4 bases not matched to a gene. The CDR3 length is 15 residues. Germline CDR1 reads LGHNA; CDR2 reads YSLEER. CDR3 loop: CASSQGRTGGYEQYF. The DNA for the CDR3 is TGCGCCAGCAGCCAAGGGAGGACAGGGGGATACGAGCAGTACTTC.

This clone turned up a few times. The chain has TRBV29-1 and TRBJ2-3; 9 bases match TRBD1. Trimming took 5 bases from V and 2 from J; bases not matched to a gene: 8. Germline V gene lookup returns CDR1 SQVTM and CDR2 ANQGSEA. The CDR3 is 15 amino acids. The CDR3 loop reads CSVSPTGGYTDTQYF. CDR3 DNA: TGCAGCGTTTCGCCGACAGGGGGGTACACAGATACGCAGTATTTT.

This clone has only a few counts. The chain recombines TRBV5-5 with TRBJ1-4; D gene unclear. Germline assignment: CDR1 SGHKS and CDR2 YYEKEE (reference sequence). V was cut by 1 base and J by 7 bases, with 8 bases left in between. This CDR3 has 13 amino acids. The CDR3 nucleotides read TGTGCCAGCAGCTTGATTGGGCGTGAAAAACTGTTTTTT. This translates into CASSLIGREKLFF.

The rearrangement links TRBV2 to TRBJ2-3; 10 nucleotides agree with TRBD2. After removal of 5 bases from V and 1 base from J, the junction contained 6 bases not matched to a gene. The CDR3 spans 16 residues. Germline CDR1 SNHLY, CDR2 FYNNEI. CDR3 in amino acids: CASSQRTSGRTDTQYF. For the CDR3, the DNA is TGTGCCAGCAGTCAAAGGACTAGCGGACGCACAGATACGCAGTATTTT.

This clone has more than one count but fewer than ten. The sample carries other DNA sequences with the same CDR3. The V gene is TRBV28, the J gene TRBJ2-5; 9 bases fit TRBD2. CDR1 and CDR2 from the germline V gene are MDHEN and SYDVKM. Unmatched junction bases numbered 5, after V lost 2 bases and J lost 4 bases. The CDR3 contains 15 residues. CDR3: CASSLAGGPRETQYF. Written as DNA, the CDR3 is TGTGCCAGCAGTTTAGCGGGAGGGCCTAGAGAGACCCAGTACTTC.

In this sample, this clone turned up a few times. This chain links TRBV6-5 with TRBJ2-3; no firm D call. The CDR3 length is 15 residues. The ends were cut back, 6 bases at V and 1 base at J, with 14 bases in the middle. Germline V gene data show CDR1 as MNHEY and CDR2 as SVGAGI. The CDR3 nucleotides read TGTGCCAGCAGGCTAGGGCGTCGCGGCACAGATACGCAGTATTTT. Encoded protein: CASRLGRRGTDTQYF.

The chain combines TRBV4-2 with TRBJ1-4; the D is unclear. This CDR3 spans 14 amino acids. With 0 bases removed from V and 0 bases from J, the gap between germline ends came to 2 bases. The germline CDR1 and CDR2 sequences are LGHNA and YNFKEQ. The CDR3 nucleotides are TGTGCCAGCAGCCAAGAAGCAACTAATGAAAAACTGTTTTTT. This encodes CASSQEATNEKLFF.

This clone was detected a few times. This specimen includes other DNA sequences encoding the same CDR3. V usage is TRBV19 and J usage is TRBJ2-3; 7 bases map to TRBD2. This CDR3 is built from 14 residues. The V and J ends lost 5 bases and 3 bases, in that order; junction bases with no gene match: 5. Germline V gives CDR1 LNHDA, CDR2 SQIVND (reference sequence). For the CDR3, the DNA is TGTGCCAGTAGTCTAGCGGTGGGTACAGATACGCAGTATTTT. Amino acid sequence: CASSLAVGTDTQYF.

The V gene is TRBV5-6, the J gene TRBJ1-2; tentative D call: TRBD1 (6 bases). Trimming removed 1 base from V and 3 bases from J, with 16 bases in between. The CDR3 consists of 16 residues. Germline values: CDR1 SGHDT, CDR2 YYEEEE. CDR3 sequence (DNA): TGTGCCAGCAGCTTGAACAGGGTGGTATTGGACTATGGCTACACCTTC. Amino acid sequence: CASSLNRVVLDYGYTF.

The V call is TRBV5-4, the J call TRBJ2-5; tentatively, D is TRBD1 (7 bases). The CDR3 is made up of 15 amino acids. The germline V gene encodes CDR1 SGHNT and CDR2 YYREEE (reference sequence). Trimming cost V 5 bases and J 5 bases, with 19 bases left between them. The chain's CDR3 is CASRNRGVSGETQYF. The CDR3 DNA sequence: TGTGCCAGCAGAAACAGGGGCGTGAGCGGGGAGACCCAGTACTTC.

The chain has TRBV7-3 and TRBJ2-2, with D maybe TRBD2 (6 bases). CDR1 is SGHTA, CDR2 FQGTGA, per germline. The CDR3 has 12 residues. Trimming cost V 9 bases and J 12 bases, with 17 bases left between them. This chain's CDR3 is CARRESSGQLFF. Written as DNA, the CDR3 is TGTGCCAGGCGGGAATCCTCGGGACAGCTGTTTTTT.